This T cell receptor (beta chain) was sequenced during a study of CD8 T cells in ankylosing spondylitis. This clonotype was counted at least ten times. Each CDR3 protein is one row after TCRdb ran MiXCR on the 5' RACE reads. Of about 140,000 distinct CDR3 sequences listed, approximately 8.4% are singletons. The germline CDR1 and CDR2 sequences are SGHVS and FQNEAQ. The length of the CDR3 is 15 residues. V was pared by 5 bases and J by 5 bases, with 15 bases between. Sequenced: synovial fluid, either unsorted or a sorted T cell fraction (not recorded which). The V and J genes are TRBV7-8 and TRBJ1-4, with D perhaps matching TRBD1 (5 bases). The TCR sequence derives from a male donor with ankylosing spondylitis. CDR3 region: CASSPVRAPNEKLFF. The CDR3 bases are TGTGCCAGCAGCCCTGTCAGGGCCCCCAATGAAAAACTGTTTTTT.